These T cell receptor beta chains were read from a single sample in a study of blood T cell repertoires in COVID-19. The protocol was immunoSEQ multiplex PCR, while the TCRdb copy is restricted to in-frame clones and leaves out a portion. Among under 200,000 clones, around 80% were seen once, and the ten largest hold 10% to 15%. Input material: PBMCs or T cells enriched from blood (not recorded which). The origin of the receptors is a man between 45 and 60 years old who had recovered from COVID-19. Both conserved end residues are part of each CDR3. Fields, in order: clone size, J gene, V gene, D gene, CDR3 protein, CDR3 DNA. A D gene is named only where the DNA matches it firmly. Some rows mark clone size as missing; the rest say once, few, many or name a class of expanded clone.

.,TRBJ1-4,TRBV4-1,TRBD1,CASLRPGQGPFKLFF,TGCGCCAGCCTCCGCCCTGGACAGGGTCCCTTCAAACTGTTTTTT
once,TRBJ2-7,TRBV25-1,.,CASSTYGSYEQYF,TGTGCCAGCAGTACTTACGGCTCCTACGAGCAGTACTTC
.,TRBJ2-7,TRBV2,TRBD1,CASSEWQGADEQYF,TGTGCCAGCAGTGAATGGCAGGGGGCCGACGAGCAGTACTTC
.,TRBJ1-5,TRBV5-1,TRBD1,CASSLEGTGSNQPQHF,TGCGCCAGCAGCTTGGAAGGGACAGGGTCTAATCAGCCCCAGCATTTT
.,TRBJ1-2,TRBV7-8,.,CASSLYRGVGYTF,TGTGCCAGCAGCTTATATCGGGGGGTAGGCTACACCTTC
.,TRBJ2-5,TRBV15,TRBD2,CATSSPLGGGETQYF,TGTGCCACCAGCAGTCCCCTGGGGGGAGGGGAGACCCAGTACTTC
once,TRBJ1-6,TRBV2,.,CASSLGQSSYNSPLHF,TGTGCCAGCAGCCTAGGACAGAGCTCCTATAATTCACCCCTCCACTTT
once,TRBJ1-5,TRBV5-6,.,CASSSERTGNNQPQHF,TGTGCCAGCAGCTCAGAGAGGACGGGAAACAATCAGCCCCAGCATTTT
.,TRBJ1-1,TRBV15,TRBD1,CATSSTGQPFAEAFF,TGTGCCACCAGCTCCACGGGACAGCCCTTCGCTGAAGCTTTCTTT
once,TRBJ2-7,TRBV6-5,TRBD1,CASSRDRSYEQYF,TGTGCCAGCAGCCGGGACAGATCCTACGAGCAGTACTTC
.,TRBJ2-3,TRBV7-8,TRBD1,CASSLRTGWDTDTQYF,TGTGCCAGCAGCTTACGGACAGGCTGGGACACAGATACGCAGTATTTT
.,TRBJ2-7,TRBV2,TRBD1,CASAPGQAREQYF,TGTGCCAGCGCCCCGGGACAGGCTCGCGAGCAGTACTTC
medium-sized,TRBJ1-6,TRBV28,TRBD1,CASSSGTGRHSPLHF,TGTGCCAGCAGCTCCGGGACAGGGCGCCATTCACCCCTCCACTTT
.,TRBJ2-5,TRBV4-1,TRBD2,CASSQLAGGLETQYF,TGCGCCAGCAGCCAACTAGCGGGGGGGCTGGAGACCCAGTACTTC
.,TRBJ2-5,TRBV5-4,.,CASSGTGLQETQYF,TGTGCCAGCAGCGGAACAGGGCTCCAAGAGACCCAGTACTTC
.,TRBJ1-3,TRBV3-1/TRBV3-2,.,CASSPPPGFRYF,TGTGCCAGCAGCCCCCCACCAGGGTTTCGGTATTTT
.,TRBJ1-3,TRBV29-1,.,CSVVNAGDGNTIYF,TGCAGCGTTGTCAACGCGGGGGACGGAAACACCATATATTTT
.,TRBJ2-7,TRBV19,.,CASSISASPNEQYF,TGTGCCAGTAGTATTTCTGCGTCCCCCAACGAGCAGTACTTC
.,TRBJ2-1,TRBV7-2,TRBD2,CASSSTGTSLFF,TGTGCCAGCAGCTCAACCGGGACTAGCCTGTTCTTC
.,TRBJ1-2,TRBV5-1,TRBD1,CASSPEGTGDYGYTF,TGCGCCAGCAGCCCGGAGGGGACAGGAGACTATGGCTACACCTTC
.,TRBJ1-3,TRBV25-1,.,CASSESGRLSGNTIYF,TGTGCCAGCAGTGAATCCGGCAGGCTCTCTGGAAACACCATATATTTT
few,TRBJ1-1,TRBV7-2,.,CASSSRGGASTEAFF,TGTGCCAGCAGCTCCCGCGGGGGCGCGTCCACTGAAGCTTTCTTT
.,TRBJ2-7,TRBV6-5,.,CASSYSSALGEQYF,TGTGCCAGCAGTTACTCGTCCGCCCTCGGCGAGCAGTACTTC